This T cell receptor (beta chain) is from a study of blood T cell repertoires in COVID-19. Study summary: From the United States, Italy and Spain came samples of acute and convalescent COVID-19.

This CDR3 is 16 amino acids long. The germline CDR1 and CDR2 sequences are LNHNV and YYDKDF (reference sequence). Losses at the gene ends were 2 bases for V and 5 bases for J; bases not matched to a gene: 9. As originally analysed: Amplifying reference gene primers gave estimates of nucleated cell counts. Generated by immunoSEQ multiplex PCR, the TCRdb table keeps only in-frame clones and is missing some. D and trimming were read from the DNA, whereas the V and J calls and clone size are those reported in that table. The sample has about 340,000 clones; around four fifths are singletons. This clone was observed many times.

This TCR derives from a young man with active or convalescent COVID-19. The chain links TRBV15 to TRBJ2-5; 9 bases map to TRBD1. The source material was peripheral blood. CDR3 in amino acids: CATSRSRDRVDETQYF. CDR3 nucleotides: TGTGCCACCAGCAGATCCCGGGACAGGGTCGACGAGACCCAGTACTTC.